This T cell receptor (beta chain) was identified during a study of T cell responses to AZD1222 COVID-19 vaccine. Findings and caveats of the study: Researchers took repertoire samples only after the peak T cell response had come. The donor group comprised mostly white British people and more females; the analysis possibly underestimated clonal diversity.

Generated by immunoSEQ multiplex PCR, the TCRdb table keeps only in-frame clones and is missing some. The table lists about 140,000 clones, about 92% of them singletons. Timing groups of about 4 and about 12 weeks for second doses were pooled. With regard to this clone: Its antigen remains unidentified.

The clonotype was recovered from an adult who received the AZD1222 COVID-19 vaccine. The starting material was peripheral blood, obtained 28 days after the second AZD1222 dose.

For the CDR3, the DNA is TGTGCCAGCAGCTTAAACAGGGGGGCTAACTATGGCTACACCTTC. Its protein is CASSLNRGANYGYTF. The chain carries TRBV5-4 and TRBJ1-2; 8 bases are a match to TRBD1. CDR1 is SGHNT, CDR2 YYREEE, per germline (reference sequence). This CDR3 is built from 15 residues. Germline trimming cut 2 bases from V and 0 bases from J; bases unmatched to any gene: 3.